The clone carrying this T cell receptor beta chain occurred a few times. The target antigen is unknown. This specimen belongs to a study of cytomegalovirus exposure and HLA in healthy donors. Study-level results: It was reportedly the case that the classifier diagnosed cytomegalovirus status with high specificity and sensitivity. In vitro checks showed that a few CMV-associated chains really do target CMV antigens.

V dropped 3 bases and J dropped 7; count of bases not matched to a gene: 3. Germline values: CDR1 SNHLY, CDR2 FYNNEI. The CDR3 is 14 residues long. Researchers ran the PCR with 60 Vbeta and 13 Jbeta primers. The method was immunoSEQ multiplex PCR; TCRdb's version includes in-frame clones alone and lacks a portion of them. This sample has more than 95,000 clones, with approximately 74% found just once. V usage is TRBV2 and J usage is TRBJ2-3; 11 bases are shared with TRBD1. Source material: PBMCs. The receptor was isolated from a man aged 40-50 years in good health and CMV-seropositive. The CDR3 reads CASSDRTGGNTQYF. In DNA, the CDR3 is TGTGCCAGCAGTGATAGGACAGGGGGCAATACGCAGTATTTT.